This is a list of T cell receptor beta chains from one sample in a study of PD-1 blockade in classical Hodgkin lymphoma. Only in-frame clones appear in the TCRdb table, and some are missing; sequencing was by immunoSEQ multiplex PCR. The repertoire includes tens of thousands of clones, roughly nine tenths of them detected once, and about 10% sits in the top ten. Sample: peripheral blood mononuclear cells (PBMCs), taken before the second cycle of nivolumab. The origin of the receptors is a human donor with classical Hodgkin lymphoma. CDR3s include the opening cysteine and the closing phenylalanine or tryptophan. A D gene is named only where the DNA matches it firmly. For some rows the clone size is stated as once, few or many, or as a class when expanded; others skip it.

V gene: TRBV4-1
D gene: NA
clone size: NA
J gene: TRBJ2-3
CDR3 DNA: TGCGCCAGCAGCACAACGACAGGAGATACGCAGTATTTT
CDR3 protein: CASSTTTGDTQYF

V gene: TRBV7-3
D gene: NA
clone size: NA
J gene: TRBJ2-1
CDR3 DNA: TGTGCCAGCAGCTGGGACTCATACAATGAGCAGTTCTTC
CDR3 protein: CASSWDSYNEQFF

V gene: TRBV29-1
D gene: NA
clone size: NA
J gene: TRBJ2-5
CDR3 DNA: TGCAGCGTTGAAACCCCCGAACAGACCCAGTACTTC
CDR3 protein: CSVETPEQTQYF

V gene: TRBV11-3
D gene: TRBD2
clone size: NA
J gene: TRBJ2-2
CDR3 DNA: TGTGCCAGCAGCGCCCGGACTAGCGGGGGGGCGACCGGGGAGCTGTTTTTT
CDR3 protein: CASSARTSGGATGELFF

V gene: TRBV18
D gene: TRBD2
clone size: NA
J gene: TRBJ2-7
CDR3 DNA: TGTGCCAGCTCACCGGGACTAGCGGCCTTCGGCGAGCAGTACTTC
CDR3 protein: CASSPGLAAFGEQYF

V gene: TRBV15
D gene: TRBD1
clone size: NA
J gene: TRBJ2-6
CDR3 DNA: TGTGCCACCGATACTGGGACAGTGATCTCTGGGGCCAACGTCCTGACTTTC
CDR3 protein: CATDTGTVISGANVLTF

V gene: TRBV28
D gene: NA
clone size: NA
J gene: TRBJ2-1
CDR3 DNA: TGTGCCAGCAGTTTATCTCTCCATGAGCAGTTCTTC
CDR3 protein: CASSLSLHEQFF

V gene: TRBV5-1
D gene: NA
clone size: NA
J gene: TRBJ2-7
CDR3 DNA: TGCGCCAGCAGTGATTTTGGTTACGAGCAGTACTTC
CDR3 protein: CASSDFGYEQYF

V gene: TRBV7-3
D gene: NA
clone size: few
J gene: TRBJ1-1
CDR3 DNA: TGTGCCAGCAGCTTAGCACGGAACACTGAAGCTTTCTTT
CDR3 protein: CASSLARNTEAFF

V gene: TRBV2
D gene: TRBD2
clone size: NA
J gene: TRBJ2-7
CDR3 DNA: TGTGCCAGCAGTATCAGCGGGAGCTCCTACGAGCAGTACTTC
CDR3 protein: CASSISGSSYEQYF

V gene: TRBV15
D gene: TRBD1
clone size: NA
J gene: TRBJ2-7
CDR3 DNA: TGTGCCACCAGCAGAGGAGAGGCAGGGGGTTACGAGCAGTACTTC
CDR3 protein: CATSRGEAGGYEQYF

V gene: TRBV6-4
D gene: NA
clone size: NA
J gene: TRBJ2-1
CDR3 DNA: TGTGCCAGCAGTGAATCTCCGGGACTGAGATACAATGAGCAGTTCTTC
CDR3 protein: CASSESPGLRYNEQFF

V gene: TRBV28
D gene: NA
clone size: NA
J gene: TRBJ2-1
CDR3 DNA: TGTGCCAGCAGTTTTCCCCTCGAAGCAAGCTCCTACAATGAGCAGTTCTTC
CDR3 protein: CASSFPLEASSYNEQFF

V gene: TRBV7-6
D gene: TRBD2
clone size: NA
J gene: TRBJ2-7
CDR3 DNA: TGTGCCAGCAGCTTGGCCACGGGGGGTCCTTACGAGCAGTACTTC
CDR3 protein: CASSLATGGPYEQYF

V gene: TRBV5-1
D gene: NA
clone size: NA
J gene: TRBJ2-3
CDR3 DNA: TGCGCCACTAGATCAGAGGGGGGTCTGGCAGATACGCAGTATTTT
CDR3 protein: CATRSEGGLADTQYF

V gene: TRBV9
D gene: TRBD2
clone size: NA
J gene: TRBJ2-1
CDR3 DNA: TGTGCCAGCAGCGTAGAATCGGGAGGTTACAATGAGCAGTTCTTC
CDR3 protein: CASSVESGGYNEQFF

V gene: TRBV6-5
D gene: TRBD1
clone size: NA
J gene: TRBJ2-1
CDR3 DNA: TGTGCCAGCAGTCCCAACCGGGACAGGGCCAATGAGCAGTTCTTC
CDR3 protein: CASSPNRDRANEQFF

V gene: TRBV28
D gene: NA
clone size: once
J gene: TRBJ2-4
CDR3 DNA: TGTGCCAGCAGTTTAGGGTTAGCCCAGATTCAGTACTTC
CDR3 protein: CASSLGLAQIQYF

V gene: TRBV5-1
D gene: NA
clone size: NA
J gene: TRBJ2-3
CDR3 DNA: TGCGCCAGCAGCATGGGAGGACAGAACACAGATACGCAGTATTTT
CDR3 protein: CASSMGGQNTDTQYF

V gene: TRBV19
D gene: NA
clone size: few
J gene: TRBJ1-5
CDR3 DNA: TGTGCCAGTAGTATTTCGGGAATAGGGAGCAATCAGCCCCAGCATTTT
CDR3 protein: CASSISGIGSNQPQHF

V gene: TRBV5-1
D gene: NA
clone size: NA
J gene: TRBJ2-7
CDR3 DNA: TGCGCCAGCAGCCCGGGACACAGCTCCTACGAGCAGTACTTC
CDR3 protein: CASSPGHSSYEQYF

V gene: TRBV7-8
D gene: NA
clone size: NA
J gene: TRBJ2-2
CDR3 DNA: TGTGCCAGCAGCTCGATCCGGGAGAACACCGGGGAGCTGTTTTTT
CDR3 protein: CASSSIRENTGELFF

V gene: TRBV13
D gene: TRBD1
clone size: NA
J gene: TRBJ2-2
CDR3 DNA: TGTGCCAGCAGCTACCCCAGACAGGGGGGCACCGGGGAGCTGTTTTTT
CDR3 protein: CASSYPRQGGTGELFF

V gene: TRBV5-1
D gene: NA
clone size: NA
J gene: TRBJ2-3
CDR3 DNA: TGCGCCAGCAGCCCGGGGGTCGGGACAGATACGCAGTATTTT
CDR3 protein: CASSPGVGTDTQYF

V gene: TRBV19
D gene: TRBD1
clone size: NA
J gene: TRBJ2-5
CDR3 DNA: TGTGCCAGTAGGAGGAGGACAGGAGAGACCCAGTACTTC
CDR3 protein: CASRRRTGETQYF

V gene: TRBV7-8
D gene: TRBD2
clone size: NA
J gene: TRBJ2-7
CDR3 DNA: TGTGCCAGCAGCGACCGTCCTAGCGGGAGTTCCTACGAGCAGTACTTC
CDR3 protein: CASSDRPSGSSYEQYF

V gene: TRBV14
D gene: TRBD1
clone size: NA
J gene: TRBJ2-3
CDR3 DNA: TGTGCCAGCAGCCAAGATAGGAGGGGACAGGGCACAGATACGCAGTATTTT
CDR3 protein: CASSQDRRGQGTDTQYF

V gene: TRBV19
D gene: TRBD2
clone size: NA
J gene: TRBJ2-5
CDR3 DNA: TGTGCCAGTAGTCGGACTAGCGGGGGGGTCTTGGAGACCCAGTACTTC
CDR3 protein: CASSRTSGGVLETQYF

V gene: TRBV27
D gene: TRBD1
clone size: NA
J gene: TRBJ1-2
CDR3 DNA: TGTGCCAGCAGTCCTACAGGGGGCAACTATGGCTACACCTTC
CDR3 protein: CASSPTGGNYGYTF